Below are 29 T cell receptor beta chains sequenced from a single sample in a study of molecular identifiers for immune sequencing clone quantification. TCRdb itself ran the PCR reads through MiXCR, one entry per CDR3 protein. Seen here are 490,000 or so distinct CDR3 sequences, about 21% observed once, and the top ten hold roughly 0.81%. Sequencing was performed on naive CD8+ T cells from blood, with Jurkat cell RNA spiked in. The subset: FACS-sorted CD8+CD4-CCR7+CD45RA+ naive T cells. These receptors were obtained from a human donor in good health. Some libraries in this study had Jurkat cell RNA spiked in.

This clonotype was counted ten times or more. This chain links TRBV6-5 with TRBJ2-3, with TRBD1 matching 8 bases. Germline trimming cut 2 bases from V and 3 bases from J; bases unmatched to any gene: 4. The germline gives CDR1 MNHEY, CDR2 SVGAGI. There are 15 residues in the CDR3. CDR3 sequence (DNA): TGTGCCAGCAGTTACCGTACAGGGGGAACAGATACGCAGTATTTT. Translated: CASSYRTGGTDTQYF.

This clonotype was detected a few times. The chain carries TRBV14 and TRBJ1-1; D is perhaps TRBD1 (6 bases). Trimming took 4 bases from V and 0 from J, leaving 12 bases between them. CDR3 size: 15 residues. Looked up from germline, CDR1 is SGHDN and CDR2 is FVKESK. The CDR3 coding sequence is TGTGCCAGCAGCCCCGTACAGGGAATGAACACTGAAGCTTTCTTT. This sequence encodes CASSPVQGMNTEAFF.

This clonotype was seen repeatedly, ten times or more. CDR3 amino acids: CASSPVRTVRMSEQYF. In nucleotides, the CDR3 is TGTGCCAGCAGCCCCGTTAGGACGGTCCGTATGAGCGAGCAGTACTTC. The chain couples TRBV7-9 to TRBJ2-7; no definite D call. The CDR3 loop spans 16 amino acids. V dropped 5 bases and J dropped 6 bases, with 23 bases sitting between them. Germline values: CDR1 SEHNR, CDR2 FQNEAQ (reference sequence).

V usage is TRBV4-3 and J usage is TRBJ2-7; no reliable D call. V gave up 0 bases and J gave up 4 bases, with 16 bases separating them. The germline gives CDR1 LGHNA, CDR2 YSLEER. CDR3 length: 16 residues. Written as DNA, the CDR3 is TGCGCCAGCAGCCAAGATTACACCGGGTCCGGGTACGAGCAGTACTTC. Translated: CASSQDYTGSGYEQYF.

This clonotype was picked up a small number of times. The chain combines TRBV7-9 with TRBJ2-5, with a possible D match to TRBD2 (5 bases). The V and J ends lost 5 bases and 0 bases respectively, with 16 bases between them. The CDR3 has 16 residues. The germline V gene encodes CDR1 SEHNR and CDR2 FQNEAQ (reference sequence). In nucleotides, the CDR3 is TGTGCCAGCAGCAGCTGGGCAGACTACTACCAAGAGACCCAGTACTTC. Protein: CASSSWADYYQETQYF.

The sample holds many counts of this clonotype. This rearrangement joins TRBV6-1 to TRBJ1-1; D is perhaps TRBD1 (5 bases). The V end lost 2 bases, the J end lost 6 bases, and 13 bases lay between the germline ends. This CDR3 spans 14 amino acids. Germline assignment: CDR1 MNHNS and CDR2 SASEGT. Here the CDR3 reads CASSEIGGLAEAFF. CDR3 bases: TGTGCCAGCAGTGAAATTGGGGGACTGGCTGAAGCTTTCTTT.

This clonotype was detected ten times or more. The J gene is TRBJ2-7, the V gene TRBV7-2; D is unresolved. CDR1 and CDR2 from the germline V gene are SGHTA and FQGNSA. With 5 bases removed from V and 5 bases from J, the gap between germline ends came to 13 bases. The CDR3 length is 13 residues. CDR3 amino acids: CASSPLLRNEQYF. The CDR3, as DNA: TGTGCCAGCAGCCCCCTCCTCAGGAACGAGCAGTACTTC.

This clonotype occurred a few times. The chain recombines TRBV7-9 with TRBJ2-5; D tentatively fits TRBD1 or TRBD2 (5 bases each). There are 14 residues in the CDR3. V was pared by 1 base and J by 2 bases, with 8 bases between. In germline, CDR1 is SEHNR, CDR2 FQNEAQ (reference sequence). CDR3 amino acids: CASSLGWGQETQYF. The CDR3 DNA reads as TGTGCCAGCAGCTTAGGGTGGGGGCAAGAGACCCAGTACTTC.

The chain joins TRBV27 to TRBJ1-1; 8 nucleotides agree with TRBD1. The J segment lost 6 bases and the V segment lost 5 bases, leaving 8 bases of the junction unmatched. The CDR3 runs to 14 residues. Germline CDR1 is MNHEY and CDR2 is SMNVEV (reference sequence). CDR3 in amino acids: CASSPWTGNPEAFF. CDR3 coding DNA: TGTGCCAGCAGTCCCTGGACAGGGAATCCTGAAGCTTTCTTT.

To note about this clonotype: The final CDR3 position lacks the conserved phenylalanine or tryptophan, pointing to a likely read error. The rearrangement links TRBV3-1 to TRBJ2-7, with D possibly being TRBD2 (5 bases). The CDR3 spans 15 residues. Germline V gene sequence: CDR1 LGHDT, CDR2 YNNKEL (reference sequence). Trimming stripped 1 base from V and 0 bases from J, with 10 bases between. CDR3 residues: CASSQVGGASYEQYL. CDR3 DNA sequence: TGTGCCAGCAGCCAAGTAGGAGGCGCCTCCTACGAGCAGTACCTC.

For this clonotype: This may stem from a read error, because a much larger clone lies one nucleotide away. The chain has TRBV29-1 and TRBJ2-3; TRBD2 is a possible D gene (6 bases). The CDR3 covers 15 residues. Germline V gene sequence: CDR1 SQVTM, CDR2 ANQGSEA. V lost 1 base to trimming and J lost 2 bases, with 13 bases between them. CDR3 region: CSVEGLRENTDTQYF. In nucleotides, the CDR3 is TGCAGCGTTGAAGGTCTGCGGGAAAACACAGATACGCAGTATTTT.

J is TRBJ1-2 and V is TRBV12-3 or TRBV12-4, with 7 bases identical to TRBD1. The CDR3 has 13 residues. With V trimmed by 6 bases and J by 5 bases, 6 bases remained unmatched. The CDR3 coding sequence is TGTGCCAGCAGGTCCGGGACAGCTTATGGCTACACCTTC. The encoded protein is CASRSGTAYGYTF.

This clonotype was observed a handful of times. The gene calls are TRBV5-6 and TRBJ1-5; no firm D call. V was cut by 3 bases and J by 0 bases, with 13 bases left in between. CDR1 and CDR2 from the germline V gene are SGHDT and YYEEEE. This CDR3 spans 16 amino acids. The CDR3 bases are TGTGCCAGCAGCTGGGGTGGAGTCACTAGCAATCAGCCCCAGCATTTT. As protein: CASSWGGVTSNQPQHF.

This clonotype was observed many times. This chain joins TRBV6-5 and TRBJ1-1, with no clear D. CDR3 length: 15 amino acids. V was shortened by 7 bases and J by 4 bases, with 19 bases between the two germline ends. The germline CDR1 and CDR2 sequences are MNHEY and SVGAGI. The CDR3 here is CASTFSSSSGTEAFF. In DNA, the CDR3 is TGTGCCAGCACATTCTCCTCGTCATCGGGCACTGAAGCTTTCTTT.

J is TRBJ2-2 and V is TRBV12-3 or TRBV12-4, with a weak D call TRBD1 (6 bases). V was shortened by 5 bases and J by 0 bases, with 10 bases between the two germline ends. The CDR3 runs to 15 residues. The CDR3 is CASSRTVANTGELFF. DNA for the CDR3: TGTGCCAGCAGTCGGACAGTCGCGAACACCGGGGAGCTGTTTTTT.

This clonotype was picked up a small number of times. In DNA, the CDR3 is TGTGCCAGCAGCTCAGACCGCGACGGTAATGAAAAACTGTTTTTT. Amino acid sequence: CASSSDRDGNEKLFF. V is TRBV13 and J is TRBJ1-4, with D uncertain. Germline CDR1 is PRHDT and CDR2 is FYEKMQ (reference sequence). The CDR3 loop spans 15 amino acids. V shed 4 bases and J shed 4 bases, with 13 bases lying between them.

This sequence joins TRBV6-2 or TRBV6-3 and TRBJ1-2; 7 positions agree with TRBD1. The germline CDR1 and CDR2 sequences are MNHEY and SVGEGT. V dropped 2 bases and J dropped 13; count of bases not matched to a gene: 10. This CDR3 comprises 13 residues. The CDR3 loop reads CASSYAGQDSPTF. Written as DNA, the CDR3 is TGTGCCAGCAGTTACGCCGGACAGGATTCCCCCACCTTC.

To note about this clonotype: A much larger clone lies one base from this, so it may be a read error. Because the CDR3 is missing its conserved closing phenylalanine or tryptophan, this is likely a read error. The CDR3 region is CSATMNTEAFS. DNA for the CDR3: TGCAGCGCCACAATGAACACTGAAGCTTTCTCT. The chain combines TRBV29-1 with TRBJ1-1; D not certain. This CDR3 spans 11 amino acids. Per the germline V gene, CDR1 is SQVTM and CDR2 is ANQGSEA. Trimming shortened V by 7 bases and J by 0 bases, and 6 bases separated the two germline ends.

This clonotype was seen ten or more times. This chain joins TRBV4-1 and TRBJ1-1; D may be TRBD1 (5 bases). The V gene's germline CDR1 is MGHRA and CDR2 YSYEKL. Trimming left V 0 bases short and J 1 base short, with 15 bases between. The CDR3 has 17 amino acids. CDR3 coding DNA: TGCGCCAGCAGCCAAGATCGGGGCCGGGGGGAGAACACTGAAGCTTTCTTT. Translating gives CASSQDRGRGENTEAFF.

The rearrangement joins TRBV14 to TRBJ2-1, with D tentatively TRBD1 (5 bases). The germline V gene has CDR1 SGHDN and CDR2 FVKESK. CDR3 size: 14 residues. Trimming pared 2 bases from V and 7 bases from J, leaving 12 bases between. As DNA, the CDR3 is TGTGCCAGCAGCCAAAGGGGCGAGTGGAATGAGCAGTTCTTC. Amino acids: CASSQRGEWNEQFF.

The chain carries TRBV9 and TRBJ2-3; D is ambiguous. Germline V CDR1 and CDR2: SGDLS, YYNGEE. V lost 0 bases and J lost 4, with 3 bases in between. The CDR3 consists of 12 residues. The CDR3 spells CASSVESDTQYF. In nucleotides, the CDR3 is TGTGCCAGCAGCGTAGAATCAGATACGCAGTATTTT.

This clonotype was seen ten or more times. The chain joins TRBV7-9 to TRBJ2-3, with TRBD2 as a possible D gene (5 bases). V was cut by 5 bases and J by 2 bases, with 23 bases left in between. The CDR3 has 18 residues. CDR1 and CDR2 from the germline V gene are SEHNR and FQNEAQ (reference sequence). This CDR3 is CASSPRAGSQLATDTQYF. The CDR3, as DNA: TGTGCCAGCAGCCCGCGGGCGGGTAGCCAACTTGCCACAGATACGCAGTATTTT.

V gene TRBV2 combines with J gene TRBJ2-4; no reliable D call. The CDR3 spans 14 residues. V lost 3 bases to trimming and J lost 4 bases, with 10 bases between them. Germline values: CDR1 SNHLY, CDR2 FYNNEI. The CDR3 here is CASSDRNRKNIQYF. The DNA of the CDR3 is TGTGCCAGCAGTGACCGGAATAGGAAAAACATTCAGTACTTC.

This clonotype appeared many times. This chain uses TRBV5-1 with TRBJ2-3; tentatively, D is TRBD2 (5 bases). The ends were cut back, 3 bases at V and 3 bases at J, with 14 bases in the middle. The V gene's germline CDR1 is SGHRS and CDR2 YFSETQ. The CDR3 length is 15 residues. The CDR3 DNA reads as TGCGCCAGCAGCTCCGAGGGCTTGGGGACAGATACGCAGTATTTT. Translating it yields CASSSEGLGTDTQYF.

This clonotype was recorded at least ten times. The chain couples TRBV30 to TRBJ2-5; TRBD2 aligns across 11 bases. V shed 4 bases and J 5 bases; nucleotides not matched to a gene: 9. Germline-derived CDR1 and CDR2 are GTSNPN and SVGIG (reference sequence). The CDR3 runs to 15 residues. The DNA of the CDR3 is TGTGCCTGGACCGTAGCCGGGACTAGCGGCGAGACCCAGTACTTC. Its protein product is CAWTVAGTSGETQYF. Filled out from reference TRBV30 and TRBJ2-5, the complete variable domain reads SQTIHQWPATLVQPVGSPLSLECTVEGTSNPNLYWYRQAAGRGLQLLFYSVGIGQISSEVPQNLSASRPQDRQFILSSKKLLLSDSGFYLCAWTVAGTSGETQYFGPGTRLLVL.

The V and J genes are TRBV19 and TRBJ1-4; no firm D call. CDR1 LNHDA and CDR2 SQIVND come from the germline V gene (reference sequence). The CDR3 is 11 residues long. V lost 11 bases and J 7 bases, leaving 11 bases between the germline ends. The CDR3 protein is CARTTGEKLFF. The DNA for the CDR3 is TGTGCCCGTACCACCGGTGAAAAACTGTTTTTT.

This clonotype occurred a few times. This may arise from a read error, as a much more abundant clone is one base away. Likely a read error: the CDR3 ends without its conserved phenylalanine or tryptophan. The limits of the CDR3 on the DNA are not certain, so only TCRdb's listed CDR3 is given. CDR3 residues: CVRPGDPL. This chain connects TRBV25-1 to TRBJ1-4; TRBD1 was called by the table and not checked on the DNA. Including both end residues, the CDR3 is 8 amino acids long. CDR1 and CDR2 from the germline V gene are MGHDK and SYGVNS.

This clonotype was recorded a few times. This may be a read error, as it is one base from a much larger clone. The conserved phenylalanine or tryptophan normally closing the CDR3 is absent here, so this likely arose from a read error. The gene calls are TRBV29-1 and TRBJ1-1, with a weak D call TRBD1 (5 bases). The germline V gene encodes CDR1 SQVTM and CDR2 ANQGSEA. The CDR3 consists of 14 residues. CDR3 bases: TGCAGCGTTGAAGATATGGGGGTGAAAACTGAAGCTTTCCTT. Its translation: CSVEDMGVKTEAFL.

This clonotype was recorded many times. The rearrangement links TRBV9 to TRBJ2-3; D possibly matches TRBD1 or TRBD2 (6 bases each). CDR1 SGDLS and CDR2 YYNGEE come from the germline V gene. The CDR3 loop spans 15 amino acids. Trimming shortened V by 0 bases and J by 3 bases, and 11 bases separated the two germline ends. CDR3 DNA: TGTGCCAGCAGCGTAGTGGGGGGCTGGACAGATACGCAGTATTTT. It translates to CASSVVGGWTDTQYF.